This T cell receptor beta chain was profiled in a study of early T cells in non-severe SARS-CoV-2 infection. As for the study in general: Sequencing input comprised bulk RNA from unsorted whole blood; chain pairing was not available.

General observations from the study: There was a bias toward anti-spike CD8 responses in VDJdb matching, which missed private and CD4 specificities.

This clonotype was recorded many times. The antigen remains undetermined. Molecules of cDNA were individually given unique molecular identifiers that were attached to them. One entry per CDR3 protein results from TCRdb running MiXCR on the 5' RACE reads. The table has roughly 45,000 distinct CDR3 sequences, about 4.2% seen once; the top ten hold around 6%. Germline CDR1 is SGHNT and CDR2 is YYREEE (reference sequence). V was pared by 3 bases and J by 2 bases, with 22 bases between. This CDR3 comprises 18 residues. Sequencing was carried out using whole blood. This TCR came from an adult who was a healthcare worker with PCR-confirmed SARS-CoV-2 infection or an uninfected control (not recorded which). V and J are TRBV5-4 and TRBJ2-3; possible D gene TRBD2, 6 bases. The chain's CDR3 is CASSSGVARRGFTDTQYF. In DNA form, the CDR3 reads TGTGCCAGCAGCTCCGGGGTGGCTAGGAGGGGATTCACAGATACGCAGTATTTT.